The 30 T cell receptor beta chains reported below all come from one sample, sequenced in a study of shared clonotypes between healthy human individuals. Produced via immunoSEQ multiplex PCR; TCRdb's table is partial and in-frame only. The sample includes 2,500,000 or so clones, more than 85% seen only once; the top ten take approximately 0.37%. Sequencing used naive CD4+ T cells from PBMCs. Subset in this sample: CD45RA+ positively selected. Source of these receptors: a man aged 18 to 29 in good health. Some clones in this sample may be carry-over from other donors' samples.

The chain employs TRBV28 and TRBJ1-5, with D maybe TRBD1 (5 bases). Trimming took off 6 bases at V and 2 bases at J, with 8 bases between the two ends. Germline loops: CDR1 MDHEN, CDR2 SYDVKM. The CDR3 is 13 residues long. The CDR3, as DNA: TGTGCCAGCAGGGACACCCGCAATCAGCCCCAGCATTTT. The encoded protein is CASRDTRNQPQHF.

Of note for this clone: Distinct nucleotide sequences in the sample also encode this CDR3. The chain recombines TRBV4-3 with TRBJ2-7, with TRBD2 identical over 10 bases. CDR1 is LGHNA, CDR2 YSLEER, per germline. With V trimmed by 0 bases and J by 10 bases, 12 bases remained unmatched. This CDR3 has 16 amino acids. CDR3 sequence reads: CASSQDLPSGSSEQYF. The CDR3 nucleotides read TGCGCCAGCAGCCAAGATCTCCCTAGCGGGAGCTCCGAACAGTACTTC.

V usage is TRBV5-4 and J usage is TRBJ2-5; 9 bases line up with TRBD2. CDR1 and CDR2 from the germline V gene are SGHNT and YYREEE (reference sequence). The CDR3 runs to 16 residues. Trimming cost V 0 bases and J 0 bases; bases outside gene matches: 3. Here the CDR3 DNA reads TGTGCCAGCAGCTTGGGCGGGAGGGGGTACCAAGAGACCCAGTACTTC. It codes for CASSLGGRGYQETQYF.

V is TRBV18 and J is TRBJ1-1, with D unclear. Trimming removed 3 bases from V and 11 bases from J, with 22 bases in between. The CDR3 length is 15 residues. CDR1 KGHSH and CDR2 LQKENI come from the germline V gene. CDR3 region: CASSPTVQDVGGAFF. CDR3 in DNA: TGTGCCAGCTCACCCACTGTTCAGGATGTCGGTGGGGCTTTCTTT. The whole variable domain, filled in from reference TRBV18 and TRBJ1-1, reads NAGVMQNPRHLVRRRGQEARLRCSPMKGHSHVYWYRQLPEEGLKFMVYLQKENIIDESGMPKERFSAEFPKEGPSILRIQQVVRGDSAAYFCASSPTVQDVGGAFFGQGTRLTVV.

The genes are TRBV7-9 and TRBJ2-5; 9 nucleotides agree with TRBD2. With V trimmed by 5 bases and J by 7 bases, 11 bases remained unmatched. Germline CDR1 reads SEHNR; CDR2 reads FQNEAQ (reference sequence). The CDR3 contains 15 residues. The CDR3 bases are TGTGCCAGCAGCGCGGCGAGCGGGGGGATAATGACCCAGTACTTC. It yields the protein CASSAASGGIMTQYF.

This sequence joins TRBV11-2 and TRBJ2-2; TRBD2 is a possible D gene (5 bases). The CDR3 is 12 residues long. CDR1 SGHAT and CDR2 FQNNGV come from the germline V gene. Trimming shortened V by 11 bases and J by 6 bases, and 13 bases separated the two germline ends. CDR3 amino acids: CAGRAGAGELFF. The CDR3 DNA reads as TGTGCCGGACGGGCGGGCGCCGGGGAGCTGTTTTTT.

The chain joins TRBV5-1 to TRBJ2-2, with 13 bases that match TRBD2. The germline gives CDR1 SGHRS, CDR2 YFSETQ. The V and J ends lost 1 base and 5 bases, in that order; junction bases with no gene match: 5. CDR3 size: 17 residues. The CDR3: CASSLRTSGRGTGELFF. The DNA for the CDR3 is TGCGCCAGCAGCTTGAGGACTAGCGGGAGAGGGACCGGGGAGCTGTTTTTT.

The chain has TRBV18 and TRBJ1-1; no firm D call. Germline assignment: CDR1 KGHSH and CDR2 LQKENI. Between the trimmed V and J ends, which lost 4 bases and 6 bases, there was a span of 24 bases. This CDR3 spans 17 amino acids. CDR3 amino acids: CASSRVPLLGTAPEAFF. CDR3 sequence (DNA): TGTGCCAGCTCACGAGTCCCCCTGCTCGGTACGGCCCCTGAAGCTTTCTTT.

This clone was seen just once. The chain uses TRBV6-5 and TRBJ2-7; the match to TRBD1 covers 7 bases. Trimming removed 0 bases from V and 4 bases from J; junction bases left unmatched: 6. CDR1 MNHEY and CDR2 SVGAGI come from the germline V gene. This CDR3 has 15 amino acids. The CDR3 protein is CASSYSHRGQYEQYF. The CDR3 DNA sequence: TGTGCCAGCAGTTACTCACACAGGGGCCAATACGAGCAGTACTTC.

The V gene is TRBV12-5, the J gene TRBJ2-1; 7 positions match TRBD2. There are 16 residues in the CDR3. Germline V gives CDR1 LGHNT, CDR2 FRNRAP. The trim removed 0 bases at V and 9 bases at J, leaving 11 bases unmatched. For the CDR3, the DNA is TGTGCTAGTGGTTTGGTACTTGGCGGGAGAAGTCTTGAGCAGTTCTTC. Amino acid sequence: CASGLVLGGRSLEQFF. Full variable domain (outside the CDR3, taken from reference TRBV12-5 and TRBJ2-1): DARVTQTPRHKVTEMGQEVTMRCQPILGHNTVFWYRQTMMQGLELLAYFRNRAPLDDSGMPKDRFSAEMPDATLATLKIQPSEPRDSAVYFCASGLVLGGRSLEQFFGPGTRLTVL.

V usage is TRBV4-2 and J usage is TRBJ1-3, with D perhaps matching TRBD1 (6 bases). Trimming shortened V by 0 bases and J by 4 bases, and 19 bases separated the two germline ends. CDR1 and CDR2 (germline): LGHNA, YNFKEQ. CDR3 length: 18 amino acids. CDR3 sequence reads: CASSQDIRRGTGGNTIYF. CDR3 bases: TGTGCCAGCAGCCAAGATATAAGGAGGGGGACGGGAGGAAACACCATATATTTT.

Concerning this clone itself: Additional DNA sequences in this sample encode the identical CDR3. The chain recombines TRBV5-1 with TRBJ2-5, with D possibly being TRBD1 or TRBD2 (5 bases each). This CDR3 spans 14 amino acids. Germline V gene sequence: CDR1 SGHRS, CDR2 YFSETQ. Trimming stripped 3 bases from V and 1 base from J, with 10 bases between. The CDR3 reads CASSSTGTQETQYF. CDR3 in DNA: TGCGCCAGCAGCTCTACCGGGACCCAAGAGACCCAGTACTTC. Full variable domain (rest looked up from reference TRBV5-1 and TRBJ2-5): KAGVTQTPRYLIKTRGQQVTLSCSPISGHRSVSWYQQTPGQGLQFLFEYFSETQRNKGNFPGRFSGRQFSNSRSEMNVSTLELGDSALYLCASSSTGTQETQYFGPGTRLLVL.

This clone was seen once. The rearrangement joins TRBV5-4 to TRBJ2-3; the D gene could be TRBD1 or TRBD2 (5 bases each). V lost 3 bases to trimming and J lost 2 bases, with 16 bases between them. The CDR3 runs to 16 residues. From germline, CDR1 is SGHNT and CDR2 YYREEE (reference sequence). Here the CDR3 DNA reads TGTGCCAGCAGCTCCCTGGGACGGCTCGCCACAGATACGCAGTATTTT. Protein sequence: CASSSLGRLATDTQYF.

This chain uses TRBV11-1 with TRBJ1-1; D perhaps matches TRBD1 (6 bases). There are 14 residues in the CDR3. V was clipped by 4 bases and J by 9 bases, with 18 bases between them. Germline assignment: CDR1 SGHAT and CDR2 FQDESV (reference sequence). DNA for the CDR3: TGTGCCAGCAGCTCGTCCCCGGGGGGCCTCAAAGCTTTCTTT. Translating gives CASSSSPGGLKAFF.

Turning to this clone: The same CDR3 can be traced to other DNA sequences in this sample. The chain is built from TRBV30 and TRBJ1-2; 8 positions agree with TRBD1. Germline V gene sequence: CDR1 GTSNPN, CDR2 SVGIG (reference sequence). The CDR3 consists of 13 residues. V lost 5 bases and J lost 4; bases outside the gene matches: 6. The CDR3 region is CAWAGGSGYGYTF. CDR3 bases: TGTGCCTGGGCAGGGGGCTCGGGCTATGGCTACACCTTC. The variable domain in full, completed from reference TRBV30 and TRBJ1-2, reads SQTIHQWPATLVQPVGSPLSLECTVEGTSNPNLYWYRQAAGRGLQLLFYSVGIGQISSEVPQNLSASRPQDRQFILSSKKLLLSDSGFYLCAWAGGSGYGYTFGSGTRLTVV.

V is TRBV28 and J is TRBJ2-1, with D unclear. V shed 6 bases and J shed 2 bases, with 11 bases lying between them. Germline loops: CDR1 MDHEN, CDR2 SYDVKM. The CDR3 has 14 amino acids. As DNA, the CDR3 is TGTGCCAGCAGCTTCTCCCCACCCTACAATGAGCAGTTCTTC. It yields the protein CASSFSPPYNEQFF.

Concerning this clone itself: Other DNA sequences of this sample code for an identical CDR3. V and J are TRBV28 and TRBJ2-3; D gene unclear. Germline CDR1 is MDHEN and CDR2 is SYDVKM. The length of the CDR3 is 12 residues. Trimming took off 8 bases at V and 6 bases at J, with 12 bases between the two ends. The CDR3 bases are TGTGCCAGCTCCCTAGTGGGGGATACGCAGTATTTT. Translating it yields CASSLVGDTQYF.

The chain employs TRBV20-1 and TRBJ1-5, with unresolved D. The CDR3 spans 11 residues. Trimming left V 1 base short and J 8 bases short, with 6 bases between. In germline, CDR1 is DFQATT, CDR2 SNEGSKA (reference sequence). This CDR3 is CSARVGEPQHF. The CDR3 coding sequence is TGCAGTGCTAGAGTAGGTGAGCCCCAGCATTTT.

The CDR3 DNA sequence: TGTGCCAGTAGTGGAGATAGCCGGGGGCCTTACAATGAGCAGTTCTTC. Protein: CASSGDSRGPYNEQFF. The genes are TRBV19 and TRBJ2-1, with D perhaps being TRBD1 or TRBD2 (6 bases each). The length of the CDR3 is 16 residues. Per germline, CDR1 LNHDA and CDR2 SQIVND (reference sequence). V lost 5 bases, J lost 4 bases, and 18 bases lay in between.

The gene calls are TRBV9 and TRBJ2-2; D not resolved. V was cut by 4 bases and J by 5 bases, with 18 bases left in between. Germline-derived CDR1 and CDR2 are SGDLS and YYNGEE. CDR3 length: 16 amino acids. CDR3 sequence reads: CASSPPGSKGTGELFF. CDR3 DNA sequence: TGTGCCAGCAGCCCCCCTGGCAGTAAAGGAACCGGGGAGCTGTTTTTT. Full variable domain (missing parts from reference TRBV9 and TRBJ2-2): DSGVTQTPKHLITATGQRVTLRCSPRSGDLSVYWYQQSLDQGLQFLIQYYNGEERAKGNILERFSAQQFPDLHSELNLSSLELGDSALYFCASSPPGSKGTGELFFGEGSRLTVL.

The chain carries TRBV18 and TRBJ2-7, with TRBD1 matching over 8 bases. The junction had 7 bases not matched to a gene; V was cut back by 3 bases and J by 0 bases. The CDR3 totals 16 residues. Germline-derived CDR1 and CDR2 are KGHSH and LQKENI. Here the CDR3 reads CASSPLTGGSSYEQYF. CDR3 coding DNA: TGTGCCAGCTCACCTCTCACAGGGGGTAGCTCCTACGAGCAGTACTTC. Complete variable domain (other parts from reference TRBV18 and TRBJ2-7): NAGVMQNPRHLVRRRGQEARLRCSPMKGHSHVYWYRQLPEEGLKFMVYLQKENIIDESGMPKERFSAEFPKEGPSILRIQQVVRGDSAAYFCASSPLTGGSSYEQYFGPGTRLTVT.

This chain joins TRBV28 and TRBJ2-2; D may correspond to TRBD1 or TRBD2 (6 bases each). The germline V gene encodes CDR1 MDHEN and CDR2 SYDVKM. The CDR3 is 17 amino acids. The ends were cut back, 5 bases at V and 5 bases at J, with 21 bases in the middle. As DNA, the CDR3 is TGTGCCAGCAGTGACCTTGGGGGGCGCTTAGGGACCGGGGAGCTGTTTTTT. Encoded protein: CASSDLGGRLGTGELFF.

This chain joins TRBV9 and TRBJ2-2; D remains unclear. The V end lost 4 bases, the J end lost 5 bases, and 9 bases lay between the germline ends. Germline assignment: CDR1 SGDLS and CDR2 YYNGEE. The CDR3 is made up of 13 amino acids. CDR3 region: CASSPISTGELFF. The CDR3 DNA sequence: TGTGCCAGCAGCCCCATCAGTACCGGGGAGCTGTTTTTT.

The rearrangement links TRBV28 to TRBJ1-6; D call uncertain. The CDR3 consists of 16 residues. Germline CDR1 MDHEN, CDR2 SYDVKM. V gave up 8 bases and J gave up 4 bases, with 18 bases separating them. For the CDR3, the DNA is TGTGCCAGCCTACCCCCCGGGATGGCATATAATTCACCCCTCCACTTT. Protein sequence: CASLPPGMAYNSPLHF.

The V gene is TRBV7-3, the J gene TRBJ1-2, with 8 bases identical to TRBD1. Germline CDR1 and CDR2: SGHTA and FQGTGA. Trimming took 5 bases from V and 6 from J; bases not matched to a gene: 8. This CDR3 spans 14 amino acids. Here the CDR3 reads CASSPNQGADGYTF. CDR3 sequence (DNA): TGTGCCAGCAGCCCGAACCAGGGGGCGGATGGCTACACCTTC.

The V call is TRBV6-6, the J call TRBJ2-7; 9 bases fit TRBD1. J lost 3 bases, V lost 6 bases, and 6 bases had no gene match. There are 14 residues in the CDR3. Germline CDR1 MNHNY, CDR2 SVGAGI (reference sequence). CDR3 DNA sequence: TGTGCCAGCAGCCCACAGGGGGCTGACTACGAGCAGTACTTC. It codes for CASSPQGADYEQYF.

This sequence joins TRBV6-6 and TRBJ2-7, with D possibly being TRBD2 (5 bases). CDR3 length equals 14 residues. Germline CDR1 reads MNHNY; CDR2 reads SVGAGI (reference sequence). V lost 3 bases to trimming and J lost 3 bases, with 12 bases between them. The CDR3 DNA is TGTGCCAGCAGTTATGGATTGAGCGGCTACGAGCAGTACTTC. Amino acids: CASSYGLSGYEQYF.

This clone was seen just once. The rearrangement links TRBV5-1 to TRBJ2-5, with 13 bases lining up with TRBD2. The CDR3 has 16 amino acids. V was clipped by 3 bases and J by 5 bases; unmatched bases: 7. Germline CDR1 SGHRS, CDR2 YFSETQ. The CDR3, as DNA: TGCGCCAGCAGCTCCTCATCGACTAGCGGGAGGGAGACCCAGTACTTC. It is translated as CASSSSSTSGRETQYF.

The V gene is TRBV2, the J gene TRBJ2-1; a weak D match, TRBD2 (6 bases). There are 11 residues in the CDR3. Trimming pared 2 bases from V and 13 bases from J, leaving 9 bases between. Germline CDR1 SNHLY, CDR2 FYNNEI. CDR3 nucleotide sequence: TGTGCCAGCAGTGAACGGGAGATACAGTTCTTC. It yields the protein CASSEREIQFF.

The gene calls are TRBV14 and TRBJ2-3; a possible D gene is TRBD1 (5 bases). In germline, CDR1 is SGHDN, CDR2 FVKESK. The ends were cut back, 4 bases at V and 15 bases at J, with 20 bases in the middle. The CDR3 contains 13 residues. CDR3 region: CASSPELDKALYF. For the CDR3, the DNA is TGTGCCAGCAGCCCAGAATTGGACAAAGCTCTTTATTTT.